This T cell receptor (beta chain) was identified during a study of tumor and adjacent non-tumor tissue in lung cancer (dated by TCRdb to 2017 to 2018). Background for the entire study: The cohort included roughly 11 adenocarcinoma, 2 squamous cell carcinoma and 1 small cell lung cancer patients. The approximately 15 patients were aged roughly 31 to 85 years, included around ten men and 5 women, and had TNM stage I to III disease. Sequencing produced about 130 million productive TCRbeta reads in total, an average of about 3.8 million reads per sample. The study compared bulk TCRbeta repertoires from lung tumor tissue and matched distant non-tumor lung tissue of some 15 lung cancer patients. Some 30 paired specimens, one tumor and one normal lung sample per patient, were profiled by TCRbeta CDR3 sequencing.

The CDR1 and CDR2 encoded by the germline V gene (reference sequence) are WNHNN and SYGVQD. Spanning cysteine to phenylalanine, the CDR3 consists of 15 amino acids. Just the 45-base CDR3 DNA is kept, in frame starting at base 1. This clonotype has just a few counts. The antigen it recognizes is unknown. Its ends do not fully match the called genes, so a read error is possible. Library prep was done by multiplex PCR. The run used an Illumina HiSeq 2500. Following protocols modified from ARM-PCR, the researchers constructed TCRbeta libraries through three rounds of nested PCR with primers (Table S4). Before sequencing, PCR products in the 200-500 bp range were cut out of the gel and cleaned up using the QIAquick gel extraction kit. Concerning the study's data processing: Reads were cleaned with Trimmomatic, merged with FLASH into complete CDR3 sequences, and assigned to V(D)J germline segments with MiTCR. Clonal diversity was computed as the inverse Simpson's index with VDJtools. A read counted as productive if the sequence was in-frame and lacked a premature stop codon. TCRdb reworked the public reads: Q25 trimming with fastp, MiXCR clone assembly, productive beta chains retained. For every CDR3 protein sequence, its rows merge into one entry that carries the most common genes and DNA. TCRdb, rather than the study authors, made the V and J calls. This sample gives some 80,000 distinct CDR3 sequences in total; 76% of them show up just once. The ten largest account for around two fifths of the sample.

RNA was isolated from bulk unsorted tissue, and RNA quality was assessed with a NanoDrop ND-1000 and an Agilent 2100. For the normal lung samples, distant non-tumor tissue was collected more than 3 cm away from the tumor edge. All donors had newly diagnosed lung cancer, had not received prior chemotherapy, and were admitted for thoracic surgery in China between August and November 2014. Anyone who had undergone radiotherapy or chemotherapy before, or who had another cancer at the same time, was left out of the study. Pieces of surgical tissue measuring roughly 1-2 cm3 were kept in RNAlater solution and stored at -80 degrees C until use. General findings and caveats noted by the study authors: Because peripheral blood was not sequenced, the blood TCRbeta repertoires of the lung cancer patients in the study went unexamined. In normal lung, the top 100 clones accounted for a significantly larger cumulative share of the repertoire than in tumor tissue. Only about 16 patients were included in the cohort, and the need for larger samples and more detailed clinical data was noted by the authors. Neither the sequencing platform nor unique molecular identifiers are mentioned in the methods. Significantly higher TCR diversity was found in younger patients, and higher tumor TCR diversity was associated with shorter overall and disease-free survival. Tumor tissue showed significantly greater TCR diversity (inverse Simpson) than normal lung tissue (431.37 vs 166.20, P = 0.0075, Mann-Whitney U test).

The sequenced sample was distant non-tumor lung tissue. This chain is built from TRBV10-1 and TRBJ2-5, and 7 junction bases match TRBD1. The TCR sequence derives from a man aged 70-80 years with non-small cell lung cancer. The CDR3 sequence is CASSESQGVGEAQYF. The bases are TGCGCCAGCAGTGAGAGTCAGGGGGTCGGAGAGGCCCAGTACTTC.